This paragraph covers one T cell receptor (beta chain) sequence. Given the absence of the conserved phenylalanine or tryptophan at the CDR3 end, a read error is likely. V lost 0 bases and J lost 3; bases outside the gene matches: 1. Germline CDR1 reads MNHEY; CDR2 reads SVGAGI. This CDR3 has 14 residues. This sample was included in a study of blood T cells in healthy people across ages. Through a sample-barcoded 5' primer and a J-beta primer mix, a second PCR was run for roughly 6 to 11 cycles. TCRdb re-called the 5' RACE reads with MiXCR, one entry per CDR3 protein. This sample has more than 800,000 distinct CDR3 sequences, with under 35% found just once.

Sample: blood. The TCR was taken from an elderly woman in good health. This rearrangement joins TRBV6-5 to TRBJ2-5; the match to TRBD2 covers 7 bases. CDR3 protein: CASSYSGLEETQYL. The CDR3 DNA follows: TGTGCCAGCAGTTACTCAGGACTAGAAGAGACCCAGTACTTA.